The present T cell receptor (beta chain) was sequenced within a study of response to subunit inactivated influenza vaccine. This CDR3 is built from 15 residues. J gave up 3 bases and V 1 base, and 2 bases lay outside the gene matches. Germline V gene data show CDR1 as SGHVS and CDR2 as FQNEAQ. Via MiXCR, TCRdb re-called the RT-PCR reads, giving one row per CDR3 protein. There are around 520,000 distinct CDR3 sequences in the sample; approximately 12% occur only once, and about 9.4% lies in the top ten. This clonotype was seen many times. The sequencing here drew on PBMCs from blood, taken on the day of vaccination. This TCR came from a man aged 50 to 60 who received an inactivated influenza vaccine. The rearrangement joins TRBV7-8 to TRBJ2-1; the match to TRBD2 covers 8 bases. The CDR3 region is CASSLVSGSYNEQFF. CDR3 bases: TGTGCCAGCAGCTTAGTAAGCGGGAGCTACAATGAGCAGTTCTTC. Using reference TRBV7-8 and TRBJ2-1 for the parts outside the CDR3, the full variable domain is GAGVSQSPRYKVAKRGQDVALRCDPISGHVSLFWYQQALGQGPEFLTYFQNEAQLDKSGLPSDRFFAERPEGSVSTLKIQRTQQEDSAVYLCASSLVSGSYNEQFFGPGTRLTVL.